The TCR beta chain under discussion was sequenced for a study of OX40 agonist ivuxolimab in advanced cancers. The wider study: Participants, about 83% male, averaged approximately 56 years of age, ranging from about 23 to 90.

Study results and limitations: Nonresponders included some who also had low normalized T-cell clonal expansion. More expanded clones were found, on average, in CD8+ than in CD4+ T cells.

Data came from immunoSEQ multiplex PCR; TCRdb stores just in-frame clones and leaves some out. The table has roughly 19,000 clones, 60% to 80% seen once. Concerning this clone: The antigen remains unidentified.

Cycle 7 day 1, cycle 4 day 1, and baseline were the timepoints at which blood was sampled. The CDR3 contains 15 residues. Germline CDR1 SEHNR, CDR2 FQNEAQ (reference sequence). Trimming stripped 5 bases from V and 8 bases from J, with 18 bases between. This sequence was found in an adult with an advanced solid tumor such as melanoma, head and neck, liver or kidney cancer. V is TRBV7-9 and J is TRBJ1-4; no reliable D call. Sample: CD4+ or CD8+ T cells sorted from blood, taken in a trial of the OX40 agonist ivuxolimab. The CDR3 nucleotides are TGTGCCAGCAGCACCCATCTAGAGGGTAGGGAAAAACTGTTTTTT. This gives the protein CASSTHLEGREKLFF.